The sequence of this TCR beta chain was determined in a study of graft-versus-host responses after intestinal transplantation. The junction had 7 bases not matched to a gene; V was cut back by 3 bases and J by 5 bases. From germline, CDR1 is SEHNR and CDR2 FQNEAQ (reference sequence). CDR3 length: 15 residues. Sequencing was performed with immunoSEQ multiplex PCR; in TCRdb, only in-frame clones are kept and a portion is missing. This sample yields about 48,000 clones, of which around 90% are seen a single time; 2% to 3% belongs to the top ten. As for this clone: Its matching antigen is unknown.

The genes are TRBV7-9 and TRBJ1-5; TRBD1 agrees at 7 bases. Sequenced material: unstimulated CD4+ T cells sorted from spleen or lymph node cells, taken before transplant. This TCR derives from a human donor who was the organ donor for an intestinal transplant. Here the CDR3 DNA reads TGTGCCAGCAGCTTGGCGACAGGGAGAGATCAGCCCCAGCATTTT. As protein: CASSLATGRDQPQHF.